These T cell receptor beta chains were read from a single sample in a study of T cell changes during pregnancy in multiple sclerosis. Measured with immunoSEQ multiplex PCR; TCRdb has only the in-frame clones, and not every one. The sample shows approximately 88,000 clones, approximately 92% of them seen only once. Specimen: peripheral blood, collected in the first trimester of pregnancy. Source of these receptors: a female donor with multiple sclerosis, enrolled in a pregnancy study. CDR3s leave out the opening cysteine and the closing phenylalanine or tryptophan. Each record gives: CDR3 protein, D gene, J gene, V gene. The D gene is left open where the match is weak.

cdr3_aa: ASSQGTGEGYGYT; d_call: TRBD1; j_call: TRBJ1-2; v_call: TRBV4-2
cdr3_aa: ASSSGTNYGYT; d_call: .; j_call: TRBJ1-2; v_call: TRBV6-6
cdr3_aa: ASSESIGGVEPQH; d_call: .; j_call: TRBJ1-5; v_call: TRBV6-1
cdr3_aa: ASRTGDTQY; d_call: .; j_call: TRBJ2-3; v_call: TRBV5-6
cdr3_aa: ASSQEQGNYGYT; d_call: TRBD1; j_call: TRBJ1-2; v_call: TRBV4-2
cdr3_aa: ASSLAQATREQY; d_call: .; j_call: TRBJ2-7; v_call: TRBV7-2
cdr3_aa: ASSQLRTDTQY; d_call: .; j_call: TRBJ2-3; v_call: TRBV7-3
cdr3_aa: AIRKQGDTEAF; d_call: TRBD1; j_call: TRBJ1-1; v_call: TRBV10-3
cdr3_aa: SMTATSSSYNEQF; d_call: .; j_call: TRBJ2-1; v_call: TRBV29-1
cdr3_aa: ASSSGTGGGTDTQY; d_call: TRBD1; j_call: TRBJ2-3; v_call: TRBV7-9
cdr3_aa: ASSPRQNTGGTEAF; d_call: TRBD1; j_call: TRBJ1-1; v_call: TRBV5-4
cdr3_aa: ASSRQDSYEQY; d_call: .; j_call: TRBJ2-7; v_call: TRBV5-6
cdr3_aa: ASSTMTGGNQPQH; d_call: TRBD1; j_call: TRBJ1-5; v_call: TRBV19
cdr3_aa: ASSIGTGVSSPLH; d_call: TRBD1; j_call: TRBJ1-6; v_call: TRBV19
cdr3_aa: ASSPPNLRNTEAF; d_call: .; j_call: TRBJ1-1; v_call: TRBV18
cdr3_aa: ASSLGGELNGLF; d_call: .; j_call: TRBJ1-4; v_call: TRBV11-2
cdr3_aa: AWSVRRDSRLPYGYT; d_call: TRBD1; j_call: TRBJ1-2; v_call: TRBV30
cdr3_aa: SVEGGYEQY; d_call: .; j_call: TRBJ2-7; v_call: TRBV29-1
cdr3_aa: ASSFGVPVANYGYT; d_call: .; j_call: TRBJ1-2; v_call: TRBV7-9
cdr3_aa: ASSPAEKAYGYT; d_call: .; j_call: TRBJ1-2; v_call: TRBV9
cdr3_aa: ASSGRQQGLSSGANVLT; d_call: .; j_call: TRBJ2-6; v_call: TRBV5-6
cdr3_aa: ASSLEGANGYT; d_call: .; j_call: TRBJ1-2; v_call: TRBV7-3
cdr3_aa: ASSPLVPHSYEQY; d_call: .; j_call: TRBJ2-7; v_call: TRBV6-5
cdr3_aa: ASSPGGLGVAKNIQY; d_call: TRBD2; j_call: TRBJ2-4; v_call: TRBV11-2
cdr3_aa: ASSVEGSSYEQY; d_call: .; j_call: TRBJ2-7; v_call: TRBV9
cdr3_aa: ASSERTGPLNTEAF; d_call: TRBD1; j_call: TRBJ1-1; v_call: TRBV2
cdr3_aa: ASSPAGTGYGYI; d_call: .; j_call: TRBJ1-2; v_call: TRBV27
cdr3_aa: ASSFSREGGNTIY; d_call: .; j_call: TRBJ1-3; v_call: TRBV5-6
cdr3_aa: SVGSGVHGYT; d_call: .; j_call: TRBJ1-2; v_call: TRBV29-1
cdr3_aa: ASSIDSYGYT; d_call: .; j_call: TRBJ1-2; v_call: TRBV19
cdr3_aa: ASSPGQGENEKLF; d_call: .; j_call: TRBJ1-4; v_call: TRBV21-1
cdr3_aa: ASSGAGQGPHEQY; d_call: TRBD1; j_call: TRBJ2-7; v_call: TRBV5-4
cdr3_aa: ASSLTTESPLH; d_call: .; j_call: TRBJ1-6; v_call: TRBV11-2
cdr3_aa: ASGLTHYNEQF; d_call: .; j_call: TRBJ2-1; v_call: TRBV12-5
cdr3_aa: ASRESGGVLNEQF; d_call: TRBD2; j_call: TRBJ2-1; v_call: TRBV28
cdr3_aa: ASSVGFRGTGNTIY; d_call: .; j_call: TRBJ1-3; v_call: TRBV9
cdr3_aa: AITLRQGRGGTEAF; d_call: TRBD1; j_call: TRBJ1-1; v_call: TRBV10-3